The rows below give T cell receptor beta chains drawn from one sample of a study of identical twins. One entry per CDR3 protein, called by TCRdb with MiXCR from the 5' RACE reads. The sample has hundreds of thousands of distinct CDR3 sequences, 20% to 25% seen once; the top ten hold around 3%. The sample was also linked to a second study, of T cells expressing NK-cell markers.

The sequenced material came from CD4+ T cells sorted from blood. The receptor set was obtained from a woman between 18 and 29 years old in good health. Both conserved end residues are part of each CDR3. Fields, in order: D gene, CDR3 length, V gene, clone size, J gene, CDR3 protein, CDR3 DNA. A D gene is named only where the DNA matches it firmly. Some rows mark clone size as missing; the rest say once, few, many or name a class of expanded clone.

-,15,TRBV9,-,TRBJ2-5,CASSTRTGDRETQYF,TGTGCCAGCAGCACCCGGACCGGCGACCGGGAGACCCAGTACTTC
-,16,TRBV10-3,-,TRBJ2-5,CAISESSGRSQETQYF,TGTGCCATCAGTGAGTCTAGCGGAAGATCACAAGAGACCCAGTACTTC
TRBD1,17,TRBV6-5,-,TRBJ2-1,CASSYPYRGQGVHEQFF,TGTGCCAGCAGTTACCCCTACCGCGGACAGGGGGTTCATGAGCAGTTCTTC
-,12,TRBV2,-,TRBJ2-7,CASSDRIYEQYF,TGTGCCAGCAGTGACAGAATCTACGAGCAGTACTTC
TRBD2,14,TRBV11-1,-,TRBJ2-3,CASSAGLAGFTQYF,TGTGCCAGCAGCGCAGGACTAGCGGGTTTTACGCAGTATTTT
-,15,TRBV2,many,TRBJ2-2,CASLSIQGNTGELFF,TGTGCCAGCCTCTCGATCCAGGGGAACACCGGGGAGCTGTTTTTT
TRBD2,17,TRBV10-3,-,TRBJ2-7,CAISETSGGTGKGEQYF,TGTGCCATCAGTGAGACTAGCGGGGGGACCGGTAAGGGCGAGCAGTACTTC
-,13,TRBV5-5,-,TRBJ1-2,CASSWGSGYGYTF,TGTGCCAGCAGCTGGGGGTCGGGGTATGGCTACACCTTC
TRBD1,14,TRBV6-2/TRBV6-3,few,TRBJ2-7,CASNPGQGLHEQYF,TGTGCCAGCAACCCAGGACAGGGGTTGCACGAGCAGTACTTC
-,11,TRBV10-3,-,TRBJ2-4,CAIRDRNIQYF,TGTGCCATCAGGGACAGAAACATTCAGTACTTC
TRBD2,16,TRBV12-3/TRBV12-4,few,TRBJ2-3,CASSSGLAVLTDTQYF,TGTGCCAGCAGTTCCGGACTAGCGGTACTCACAGATACGCAGTATTTT
-,12,TRBV7-9,-,TRBJ2-7,CASSLYGAEQYF,TGTGCCAGCAGCTTATACGGGGCCGAGCAGTACTTC
-,16,TRBV7-2,few,TRBJ2-2,CASTLHSGTNTGELFF,TGTGCCAGCACCCTCCACAGCGGAACGAACACCGGGGAGCTGTTTTTT
-,14,TRBV5-1,few,TRBJ1-5,CASSWGGRDQPQHF,TGCGCCAGCAGCTGGGGGGGAAGGGATCAGCCCCAGCATTTT
TRBD1,13,TRBV6-2/TRBV6-3,many,TRBJ1-1,CASDRTGYTEAFF,TGTGCCAGCGACCGGACAGGTTACACTGAAGCTTTCTTT
TRBD1,16,TRBV5-1,-,TRBJ2-3,CASSSQPGQSTDTQYF,TGCGCCAGCAGCTCACAACCGGGACAGTCCACAGATACGCAGTATTTT
-,13,TRBV12-3/TRBV12-4,few,TRBJ2-7,CASSLGSNHEQYF,TGTGCCAGCAGCTTGGGTTCAAACCACGAGCAGTACTTC
-,13,TRBV6-5,-,TRBJ1-2,CASSYSNSYGYTF,TGTGCCAGCAGTTACTCCAACAGCTATGGCTACACCTTC
-,13,TRBV29-1,few,TRBJ2-1,CSVGRQGYNEQFF,TGCAGCGTTGGTAGGCAGGGGTACAATGAGCAGTTCTTC
-,13,TRBV11-2,few,TRBJ1-2,CASSGDGNYGYTF,TGTGCCAGCAGCGGCGACGGCAACTATGGCTACACCTTC
-,14,TRBV10-3,few,TRBJ2-1,CAISALGPYNEQFF,TGTGCCATCAGTGCACTGGGACCGTACAATGAGCAGTTCTTC
TRBD2,14,TRBV29-1,few,TRBJ2-1,CSVEKIAGDNEQFF,TGCAGCGTTGAAAAGATAGCGGGGGACAATGAGCAGTTCTTC
-,13,TRBV27,-,TRBJ2-3,CASSLLRDGTQYF,TGTGCCAGCAGTTTATTGCGGGATGGTACGCAGTATTTT
TRBD2,15,TRBV6-2/TRBV6-3,-,TRBJ2-5,CASSKREPPQETQYF,TGTGCCAGCAGCAAGCGGGAGCCTCCCCAAGAGACCCAGTACTTC
TRBD2,15,TRBV20-1,-,TRBJ2-5,CSARQILAPRETQYF,TGCAGTGCTAGACAGATACTAGCGCCACGGGAGACCCAGTACTTC
-,14,TRBV12-3/TRBV12-4,few,TRBJ2-1,CASSRQGGAEEQFF,TGTGCCAGCAGCCGCCAGGGGGGGGCTGAGGAGCAGTTCTTC
-,15,TRBV19,-,TRBJ2-3,CASSITEAGTDTQYF,TGTGCCAGTAGTATAACGGAGGCGGGCACAGATACGCAGTATTTT
-,11,TRBV6-2/TRBV6-3,few,TRBJ2-1,CASSPSINQFF,TGTGCCAGCAGTCCCTCGATTAATCAGTTCTTC
TRBD1,13,TRBV20-1,-,TRBJ1-2,CSARWDRGPGYTF,TGCAGTGCTAGATGGGACAGGGGGCCTGGCTACACCTTC
-,12,TRBV2,-,TRBJ2-1,CASSERGNEQFF,TGTGCCAGCAGTGAACGAGGGAATGAGCAGTTCTTC
TRBD2,14,TRBV5-1,many,TRBJ2-3,CASNREAPADTQYF,TGCGCCAGCAACCGGGAGGCTCCTGCAGATACGCAGTATTTT
-,14,TRBV5-1,-,TRBJ1-1,CASNLRGWSTEAFF,TGCGCCAGCAACCTAAGGGGATGGAGCACTGAAGCTTTCTTT
TRBD2,18,TRBV15,-,TRBJ2-4,CATSRDGRREWAINIQYF,TGTGCCACCAGCAGAGACGGAAGGCGGGAGTGGGCCATAAACATTCAGTACTTC
-,15,TRBV5-1,-,TRBJ2-2,CASSLVGEAAGELFF,TGCGCCAGCAGCTTGGTCGGGGAGGCCGCCGGGGAGCTGTTTTTT
-,16,TRBV5-6,many,TRBJ1-1,CASSLGLSGANTEAFF,TGTGCCAGCAGCTTGGGGTTGTCGGGGGCGAACACTGAAGCTTTCTTT
-,14,TRBV19,few,TRBJ2-4,CASSSSPGGNIQYF,TGTGCCAGTAGTAGTAGTCCTGGGGGGAACATTCAGTACTTC
TRBD2,15,TRBV5-1,-,TRBJ2-1,CASSLEEAGGNEQFF,TGCGCCAGCAGCTTGGAGGAAGCGGGGGGTAATGAGCAGTTCTTC
-,14,TRBV10-3,few,TRBJ2-7,CAIREQGTSHEQYF,TGTGCCATAAGGGAACAGGGTACATCCCACGAGCAGTACTTC
-,14,TRBV11-2,few,TRBJ2-1,CASRLDNVRNEQFF,TGTGCCAGCAGGTTAGACAATGTAAGGAATGAGCAGTTCTTC
TRBD1,14,TRBV13,few,TRBJ1-1,CASSHRTGGYVAFF,TGTGCCAGCAGCCACCGGACAGGGGGCTATGTCGCTTTCTTT
-,13,TRBV10-3,-,TRBJ2-3,CATLPGQEDTQYF,TGTGCCACCCTCCCGGGCCAGGAAGATACGCAGTATTTT
TRBD2,15,TRBV4-1,-,TRBJ2-7,CASSQELAESYEQYF,TGCGCCAGCAGCCAAGAACTAGCGGAGTCCTACGAGCAGTACTTC
-,11,TRBV10-3,few,TRBJ2-7,CAISASYEQYF,TGTGCCATCAGTGCTTCCTACGAGCAGTACTTC
-,14,TRBV7-9,few,TRBJ2-7,CASSFGPLVYEQYF,TGTGCCAGCAGCTTTGGTCCTTTAGTGTACGAGCAGTACTTC
TRBD1,12,TRBV12-5,-,TRBJ2-7,CASGLGTGPQYF,TGTGCTAGTGGTTTGGGGACAGGACCGCAGTACTTC
TRBD2,16,TRBV2,-,TRBJ2-1,CASRIGGTSGGNEQFF,TGTGCCAGCAGGATTGGGGGGACTAGCGGGGGTAATGAGCAGTTCTTC